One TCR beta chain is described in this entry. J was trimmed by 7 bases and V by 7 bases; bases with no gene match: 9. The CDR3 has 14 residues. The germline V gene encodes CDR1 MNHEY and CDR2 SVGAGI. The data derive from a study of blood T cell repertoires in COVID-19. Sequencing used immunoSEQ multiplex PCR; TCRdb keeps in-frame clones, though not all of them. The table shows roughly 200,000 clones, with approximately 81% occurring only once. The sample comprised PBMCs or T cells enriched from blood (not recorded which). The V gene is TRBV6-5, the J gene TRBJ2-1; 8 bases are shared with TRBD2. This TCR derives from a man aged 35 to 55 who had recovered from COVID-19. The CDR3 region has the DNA TGTGCCAGCATTTTCAGCGGGAGAGGGAATGAGCAGTTCTTC. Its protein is CASIFSGRGNEQFF.